The clone carrying this TCR beta chain was detected ten times or more. The data originate from a study of molecular identifiers for immune sequencing clone quantification. It was from about 19,000 to 1,100,000 sorted cells, with 10%, 30% or 50% RNA, that naive CD8 libraries came. Methods described previously, with TCR primers listed, were used for bulk TCR libraries. TCRdb ran MiXCR on the PCR reads and lists one entry per CDR3 protein. The sample contains hundreds of thousands of distinct CDR3 sequences, about 25% of which appear only once. With 2 bases removed from V and 1 base from J, the gap between germline ends came to 11 bases. Looked up from germline, CDR1 is SEHNR and CDR2 is FQNEAQ (reference sequence). The CDR3 sequence is 15 residues long.

Sequencing was performed on naive CD8+ T cells from blood, with Jurkat cell RNA spiked in. Sample subset: FACS-sorted CD8+CD4-CCR7+CD45RA+ naive T cells. V usage is TRBV7-9 and J usage is TRBJ1-1; D gene unclear. The TCR originated in a human donor in good health. Some libraries in this study had Jurkat cell RNA spiked in. The CDR3 loop reads CASSLSSQENTEAFF. The CDR3 bases are TGTGCCAGCAGCTTAAGTTCGCAGGAGAACACTGAAGCTTTCTTT.